A single sample gave rise to the 3 T cell receptor beta chains below, sequenced in a study of T cells in Graves' hyperthyroidism and ophthalmopathy. Researchers took RNA transcripts and amplified the TCR beta CDR3 regions from them. A set of HTBI primers served as the primers for a first-round RT-PCR of the TCR CDR3. TCRdb independently ran MiXCR on the multiplex PCR reads; one entry per CDR3 protein. The sample contains about 340,000 distinct CDR3 sequences, roughly a fifth of which appear only once. The specimen was blood. All receptors come from a woman aged 45-60 years with Graves' hyperthyroidism.

This clonotype occurred many times. The rearrangement links TRBV5-5 to TRBJ2-7; D is perhaps TRBD1 (5 bases). The CDR3 runs 15 residues. V lost 4 bases and J 6 bases, leaving 20 bases between the germline ends. Germline V lookup: CDR1 SGHKS, CDR2 YYEKEE (reference sequence). The CDR3: CASSLTVGNSFEQYF. The DNA of the CDR3 is TGTGCCAGCAGCCTGACAGTCGGAAATTCATTCGAGCAGTACTTC.

Only a few counts were recorded for this clonotype. The J gene is TRBJ2-7, the V gene TRBV6-1; 11 bases are a match to TRBD2. Germline CDR1 and CDR2: MNHNS and SASEGT. Unmatched junction bases numbered 3, after V lost 6 bases and J lost 5 bases. This CDR3 is built from 13 residues. The CDR3 here is CASRVAGGDEQYF. CDR3 DNA sequence: TGTGCCAGCAGAGTAGCGGGAGGGGACGAGCAGTACTTC.

The V and J genes are TRBV29-1 and TRBJ2-7; either TRBD1 or TRBD2 may supply D (5 bases each). V was pared by 4 bases and J by 0 bases, with 10 bases between. The CDR3 sequence is 13 residues long. Germline CDR1 is SQVTM and CDR2 is ANQGSEA. In nucleotides, the CDR3 is TGCAGCGTTGGTCAGGGAGCCTCCTACGAGCAGTACTTC. It translates to CSVGQGASYEQYF.